This TCR beta chain was captured in a study of control samples from healthy donors and cancer patients. The repertoire was sequenced with immunoSEQ multiplex PCR; TCRdb's copy has only in-frame clones and lacks some. The repertoire has some 150,000 clones, 75% to 95% of them found once; the top ten carry approximately 2.9%. Material for sequencing was blood. This TCR was sampled from a man under 40 in good health.

The chain's CDR3 is CASGTRQEGPNEKLFF. CDR3 DNA: TGTGCTAGTGGTACTAGACAGGAAGGACCTAATGAAAAACTGTTTTTT. The chain combines TRBV12-5 with TRBJ1-4; the D gene is possibly TRBD1 (6 bases). The germline gives CDR1 LGHNT, CDR2 FRNRAP. The length of the CDR3 is 16 residues. Trimming stripped 5 bases from V and 3 bases from J, with 16 bases between.